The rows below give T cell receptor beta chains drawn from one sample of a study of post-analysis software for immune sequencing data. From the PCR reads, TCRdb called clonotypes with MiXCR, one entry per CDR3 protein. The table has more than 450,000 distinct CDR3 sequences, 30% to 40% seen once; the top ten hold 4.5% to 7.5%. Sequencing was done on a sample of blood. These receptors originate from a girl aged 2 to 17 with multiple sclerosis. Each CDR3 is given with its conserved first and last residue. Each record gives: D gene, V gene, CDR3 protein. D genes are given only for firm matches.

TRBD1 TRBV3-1 CASSPDRGYNSPLHF
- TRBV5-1 CASSPNAQSPSYEQYF
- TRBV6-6 CASSYSGGEGGQPQHF
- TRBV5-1 CASSFTAGTARTDTQYF
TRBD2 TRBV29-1 CSVHGGDNEQYF
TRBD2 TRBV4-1 CASSLSGGSQETQYF
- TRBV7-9 CASSWGSDTQYF
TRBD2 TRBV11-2 CASSPIGGGGTDTQYF
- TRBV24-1 CATRAAGSTDTQYF
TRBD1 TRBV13 CASSFGQGANEQFF
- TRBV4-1 CASSQDPVAGGTDTQYF
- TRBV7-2 CASSSREAVEGYTF
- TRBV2 CASNRGSWAQYF
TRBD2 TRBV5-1 CASSGGLAGNQETQYF
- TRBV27 CASSPMGLVQETQYF
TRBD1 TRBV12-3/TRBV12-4 CASSFWTGPSTDTQYF
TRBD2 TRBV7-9 CASSVGPGLAGNYNEQFF
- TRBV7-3 CASSLRGGVNTEAFF
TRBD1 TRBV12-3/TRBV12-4 CASNSGRGRSNYGYTF
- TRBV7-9 CASSLGHVGRVNSPLHF
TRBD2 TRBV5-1 CASSSVSGGSYNEQFF
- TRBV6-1 CASSGPMRYTQYF
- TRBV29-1 CSVSRSLRRGANTDTQYF
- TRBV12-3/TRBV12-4 CASNPGFAGRYEQFF
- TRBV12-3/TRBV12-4 CASSLQGTHEQYF
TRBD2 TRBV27 CASSSGLAGGTQYF
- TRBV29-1 CSLRRPYNEQFF
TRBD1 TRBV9 CASSVEGQSADTQYF
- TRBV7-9 CASSLQRPGQPQHF
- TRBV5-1 CASSFQGYFEAFF
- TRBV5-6 CASSLPGDPYEQYF
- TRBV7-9 CASSFVGQPQHF
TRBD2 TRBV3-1 CASSQELAPSYEQYF
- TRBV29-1 CSVGGQGGETQYF
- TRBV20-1 CSASDPPASSYNEQFF
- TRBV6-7 CASSLEGGGLYEQYF
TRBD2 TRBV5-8 CASSPTATSHMNGDTQYF
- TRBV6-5 CASGSGDGGELFF
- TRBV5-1 CASSLVRAEKETQYF
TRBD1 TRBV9 CASSDEDRGPYNEQFF
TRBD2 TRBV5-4 CASSPGTRGRIEQYF
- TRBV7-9 CASSLGQREQYF
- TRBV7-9 CASSLTRPTVNTEAFF